Described below is a single T cell receptor beta chain sequence and its context. The data derive from a study of molecular identifiers for immune sequencing clone quantification. As previously described, bulk TCR libraries were made using listed TCR primers. A single record per CDR3 protein comes from TCRdb applying MiXCR to the PCR reads. This table holds 45,000 to 60,000 distinct CDR3 sequences, just over 35% found once. In the sort, naive CD8 T cells were defined as CD8+CD4-CCR7+CD45RA+. The CDR3 totals 17 residues. J lost 0 bases, V lost 1 base, and 12 bases had no gene match. CDR1 is DFQATT and CDR2 is SNEGSKA in the germline V gene (reference sequence).

The rearrangement uses TRBV20-1 and TRBJ2-7, with 7 bases that match TRBD1. The sequence derives from a human donor in good health. Some libraries in this study had Jurkat cell RNA spiked in. Material: naive CD8+ T cells from blood, with Jurkat cell RNA spiked in. Stated subset: FACS-sorted CD8+CD4-CCR7+CD45RA+ naive T cells. The CDR3 region has the DNA TGCAGTGCTAGAGCCCGACGGGGACAGCGAGGCTCCTACGAGCAGTACTTC. Its protein is CSARARRGQRGSYEQYF.